A selection of T cell receptor beta chains follows, all from one sample in a study of cytomegalovirus exposure and HLA in healthy donors. The assay was immunoSEQ multiplex PCR, and TCRdb's table has in-frame clones only and misses some. The table for this sample gives fewer than 200,000 clones. Sequencing was carried out using PBMCs. Receptor source: an older woman in good health and CMV-seronegative. Each CDR3 is given with its conserved first and last residue. Fields, in order: J gene, D gene, V gene, CDR3 DNA, CDR3 protein. The D gene is left open where the match is weak.

J gene: TRBJ1-1; D gene: NA; V gene: TRBV14; CDR3 DNA: TGTGCCAGCAGCCAAGGGACAGTAAAGAACACTGAAGCTTTCTTT; CDR3 protein: CASSQGTVKNTEAFF
J gene: TRBJ1-1; D gene: NA; V gene: TRBV25-1; CDR3 DNA: TGTGCCAGCAGCAGAAACACTGAAGCTTTCTTT; CDR3 protein: CASSRNTEAFF
J gene: TRBJ1-2; D gene: NA; V gene: TRBV6-5; CDR3 DNA: TGTGCCAGCAGTTACTCCACGACAGGATTCAGAGGTGGCTACACCTTC; CDR3 protein: CASSYSTTGFRGGYTF
J gene: TRBJ1-2; D gene: NA; V gene: TRBV5-1; CDR3 DNA: TGCGCCAGCAGCTTCGGTTATTCTAACTATGGCTACACCTTC; CDR3 protein: CASSFGYSNYGYTF
J gene: TRBJ2-1; D gene: TRBD1; V gene: TRBV4-3; CDR3 DNA: TGCGCCAGCAGCCAAGATTATGGGGCCCCGAGGGGGCGGTTCTTC; CDR3 protein: CASSQDYGAPRGRFF
J gene: TRBJ2-7; D gene: NA; V gene: TRBV13; CDR3 DNA: TGTGCCAGCAGCTACTCGGGACAAGGGTCCTACGAGCAGTACTTC; CDR3 protein: CASSYSGQGSYEQYF
J gene: TRBJ1-1; D gene: NA; V gene: TRBV15; CDR3 DNA: TGTGCCACCAGCAGACGATCGCTCAGGGCGCTAAACACTGAAGCTTTCTTT; CDR3 protein: CATSRRSLRALNTEAFF
J gene: TRBJ1-1; D gene: TRBD1; V gene: TRBV4-3; CDR3 DNA: TGCGCCAGCAGCCAAGCCACAGGGGTGTTTTGGTACACTGAAGCTTTCTTT; CDR3 protein: CASSQATGVFWYTEAFF
J gene: TRBJ2-7; D gene: TRBD2; V gene: TRBV5-1; CDR3 DNA: TGCGCCAGCAGCTTGGAGTTGGGCGGGAGGGCCTCCTACGAGCAGTACTTC; CDR3 protein: CASSLELGGRASYEQYF
J gene: TRBJ1-2; D gene: NA; V gene: TRBV4-2; CDR3 DNA: TGTGCCAGCAGCCAAGATGGCAGGGGTAAAAGTTCCTATGGCTACACCTTC; CDR3 protein: CASSQDGRGKSSYGYTF
J gene: TRBJ1-1; D gene: NA; V gene: TRBV9; CDR3 DNA: TGTGCCAGCAGCGTAGACGACACTTCGAACACTGAAGCTTTCTTT; CDR3 protein: CASSVDDTSNTEAFF
J gene: TRBJ1-4; D gene: NA; V gene: TRBV19; CDR3 DNA: TGTGCCAGTAGACGGGAACAGGGAAATGAAAAACTGTTTTTT; CDR3 protein: CASRREQGNEKLFF
J gene: TRBJ1-1; D gene: NA; V gene: TRBV6-5; CDR3 DNA: TGTGCCAGCAGTTTCGGTCGCGGGAACACTGAAGCTTTCTTT; CDR3 protein: CASSFGRGNTEAFF
J gene: TRBJ1-5; D gene: NA; V gene: TRBV21-1; CDR3 DNA: TGTGCCAGCAGCAAGGACAGGGCCCGGGATAGCAATCAGCCCCAGCATTTT; CDR3 protein: CASSKDRARDSNQPQHF
J gene: TRBJ1-1; D gene: NA; V gene: TRBV6-1; CDR3 DNA: TGTGCCAGCAGTGAGTGGAGCACTGAAGCTTTCTTT; CDR3 protein: CASSEWSTEAFF
J gene: TRBJ2-1; D gene: TRBD2; V gene: TRBV6-4; CDR3 DNA: TGTGCCAGCAGTGTTTTAGCGGGGGACTACAATGAGCAGTTCTTC; CDR3 protein: CASSVLAGDYNEQFF
J gene: TRBJ2-7; D gene: TRBD1; V gene: TRBV6-5; CDR3 DNA: TGTGCCAGCAGTCCTGGACAGGGTTCCGAGCAGTACTTC; CDR3 protein: CASSPGQGSEQYF
J gene: TRBJ1-2; D gene: NA; V gene: TRBV6-5; CDR3 DNA: TGTGCCAGCAGTTTCGCAATTGACAGGAACTATGGCTACACCTTC; CDR3 protein: CASSFAIDRNYGYTF
J gene: TRBJ1-1; D gene: NA; V gene: TRBV10-3; CDR3 DNA: TGTGCCATCAGTGAGCTAACAGGGAGCCTAGAAGCTTTCTTT; CDR3 protein: CAISELTGSLEAFF
J gene: TRBJ2-4; D gene: TRBD1; V gene: TRBV5-6; CDR3 DNA: TGTGCCAGCAGCTTGAGGGGGCTAGCCAAAAACATTCAGTACTTC; CDR3 protein: CASSLRGLAKNIQYF
J gene: TRBJ2-7; D gene: NA; V gene: TRBV7-3; CDR3 DNA: TGTGCCAGCAGCCCCACTCAGGGTTCCCGAGTCTACGAGCAGTACTTC; CDR3 protein: CASSPTQGSRVYEQYF
J gene: TRBJ2-2; D gene: TRBD1; V gene: TRBV5-1; CDR3 DNA: TGCGCCAGCAGCTCCGGACAGGGGGGAACCGGGGAGCTGTTTTTT; CDR3 protein: CASSSGQGGTGELFF
J gene: TRBJ2-1; D gene: TRBD2; V gene: TRBV5-6; CDR3 DNA: TGTGCCAGCAGCCCGCCGGAGCGGGGGTTCTCCTACAATGAGCAGTTCTTC; CDR3 protein: CASSPPERGFSYNEQFF
J gene: TRBJ2-1; D gene: NA; V gene: TRBV11-2; CDR3 DNA: TGTGCCAGCAGCTTAGCCTCTTCCCAGGCTGAGCAGTTCTTC; CDR3 protein: CASSLASSQAEQFF
J gene: TRBJ2-5; D gene: NA; V gene: TRBV4-1; CDR3 DNA: TGCGCCAGCAGCCAAGGGAGGGAGACCCAGTACTTC; CDR3 protein: CASSQGRETQYF
J gene: TRBJ2-3; D gene: TRBD1; V gene: TRBV4-1; CDR3 DNA: TGCGCCAGCAGCCAAGGACAGGGGACGAACACAGATACGCAGTATTTT; CDR3 protein: CASSQGQGTNTDTQYF
J gene: TRBJ1-2; D gene: NA; V gene: TRBV30; CDR3 DNA: TGTGCCTGGAGTGTACTCGGAGAAGGATATGGCTACACCTTC; CDR3 protein: CAWSVLGEGYGYTF
J gene: TRBJ1-1; D gene: NA; V gene: TRBV11-2; CDR3 DNA: TGTGCCAGCAGCAAAGTGCGGGACGGAGGATTAATGAACACTGAAGCTTTCTTT; CDR3 protein: CASSKVRDGGLMNTEAFF
J gene: TRBJ2-1; D gene: TRBD1; V gene: TRBV7-3; CDR3 DNA: TGTGCCAGCAGCTATGGGTTCCGGGACAGGGGTTCTGGAGGAACGGGCAATGAGCAGTTCTTC; CDR3 protein: CASSYGFRDRGSGGTGNEQFF
J gene: TRBJ2-7; D gene: NA; V gene: TRBV5-1; CDR3 DNA: TGCGCCAGCAGCTGGGGGGACCCGCGAGGAGCCTACGAGCAGTACTTC; CDR3 protein: CASSWGDPRGAYEQYF
J gene: TRBJ2-2; D gene: TRBD2; V gene: TRBV7-3; CDR3 DNA: TGTGCCAGCAGCTTTGGCGGGAGAACGAACACCGGGGAGCTGTTTTTT; CDR3 protein: CASSFGGRTNTGELFF
J gene: TRBJ1-2; D gene: TRBD1; V gene: TRBV7-2; CDR3 DNA: TGTGCCGCAGCCGACCGGGACAGGGGATTCGATGGCTACACCTTC; CDR3 protein: CAAADRDRGFDGYTF
J gene: TRBJ1-1; D gene: NA; V gene: TRBV5-1; CDR3 DNA: TGCGCCAGCAGCTTGGACAGGGCGAACACTGAAGCTTTCTTT; CDR3 protein: CASSLDRANTEAFF
J gene: TRBJ2-5; D gene: NA; V gene: TRBV28; CDR3 DNA: TGTGCCAGCAGTTTACTTCCGGTTACTGAAGAGACCCAGTACTTC; CDR3 protein: CASSLLPVTEETQYF
J gene: TRBJ2-3; D gene: NA; V gene: TRBV30; CDR3 DNA: TGTGCCTGGAGTGTACTTGGTGGGAGGACAGATACGCAGTATTTT; CDR3 protein: CAWSVLGGRTDTQYF
J gene: TRBJ2-5; D gene: NA; V gene: TRBV7-9; CDR3 DNA: TGTGCCAGCCGGGGAGGCGGGGAGACCCAGTACTTC; CDR3 protein: CASRGGGETQYF
J gene: TRBJ2-5; D gene: NA; V gene: TRBV27; CDR3 DNA: TGTGCCAGCAGTTTGGCAGGCCTGTCTGTGGAGACCCAGTACTTC; CDR3 protein: CASSLAGLSVETQYF
J gene: TRBJ1-6; D gene: TRBD1; V gene: TRBV6-6; CDR3 DNA: TGTGCCAGCAGTGGTTCGACAGGGGGTCATAATTCACCCCTCCACTTT; CDR3 protein: CASSGSTGGHNSPLHF
J gene: TRBJ2-1; D gene: NA; V gene: TRBV5-4; CDR3 DNA: TGTGCCAGCAGCTTTCCGGGAACGACGATCTATGAGCAGTTCTTC; CDR3 protein: CASSFPGTTIYEQFF
J gene: TRBJ2-7; D gene: TRBD1; V gene: TRBV5-4; CDR3 DNA: TGTGCCAGCAGCTGGCAGGGGGCGAGCCTCTACGAGCAGTACTTC; CDR3 protein: CASSWQGASLYEQYF
J gene: TRBJ2-2; D gene: NA; V gene: TRBV4-2; CDR3 DNA: TGTGCCAGCAGCCCCAGGGGCACCGGGGAGCTGTTTTTT; CDR3 protein: CASSPRGTGELFF
J gene: TRBJ1-2; D gene: TRBD1; V gene: TRBV6-1; CDR3 DNA: TGTGCCAGCAGTAAAGGGACAGGGGGCTTCTATGGCTACACCTTC; CDR3 protein: CASSKGTGGFYGYTF